The clone carrying this T cell receptor (beta chain) was seen a few times. What it binds is not known. With a much larger clone just one base away, this may be a read error. This sample is drawn from a study of regulatory T cells in long-lasting Graves disease. Noted time point: newly diagnosed GD, antithyroid drugs for less than 3 months. Making the TCR library involved RNA that had been extracted from PBMCs. The study, taken as a whole, reports: There were preferences for TRBV28, TRBJ1-2 and TRBJ2-5 in persistent disease. Rather than thyroid tissue, only peripheral blood underwent study. Persistent Graves' disease cases displayed lower TCR diversity than newly diagnosed ones.

The CDR3 loop spans 14 amino acids. The germline V gene encodes CDR1 MNHEY and CDR2 SVGEGT. Through Arm-PCR of CDR3 regions and iRepertoire HTBI primers, TCR beta libraries were built. TCRdb ran MiXCR on the multiplex PCR reads and lists one entry per CDR3 protein. Among some 330,000 distinct CDR3 sequences listed, over 9.5% were seen once. These sequences were also reported in another study, on T cells in Graves' hyperthyroidism and ophthalmopathy. That report notes: Appearing also in blood were most of the thyroid clonotypes expanded above 0.001.

Sequenced here: peripheral blood mononuclear cells (PBMCs), sampled at new diagnosis, from a patient treated with antithyroid drugs. The receptor comes from a woman under 30 with Graves disease. The V gene is TRBV6-2 or TRBV6-3, the J gene TRBJ2-1; 7 nucleotides match TRBD1. CDR3 DNA sequence: TGTGCCAGCAGTTGGGACAGCTCCTGCAATGAGCAGTTCTTC. Translating it yields CASSWDSSCNEQFF.